This entry concerns a single T cell receptor beta chain. Tagging with unique molecular identifiers was a feature of the TCR beta cDNA libraries. TCRdb re-called the PCR reads with MiXCR, one entry per CDR3 protein. The profile covers about half a million distinct CDR3 sequences, with roughly 46% appearing a single time and 9% to 14% taken by the ten largest. The data derive from a study of post-analysis software for immune sequencing data. The sample comprised blood. This clonotype was sampled from a girl aged 10 to 17 with multiple sclerosis.

DNA of the CDR3: TGCGCCAGCAGCCAGGACAGGTTCTCTCTGTCTGGGGCCAACGTCCTGACTTTC. Its protein product is CASSQDRFSLSGANVLTF. V usage is TRBV4-3 and J usage is TRBJ2-6, with TRBD1 matching 7 bases. Germline CDR1 is LGHNA and CDR2 is YSLEER. The CDR3 has 18 residues. Unmatched junction bases numbered 9, after V lost 3 bases and J lost 1 base.